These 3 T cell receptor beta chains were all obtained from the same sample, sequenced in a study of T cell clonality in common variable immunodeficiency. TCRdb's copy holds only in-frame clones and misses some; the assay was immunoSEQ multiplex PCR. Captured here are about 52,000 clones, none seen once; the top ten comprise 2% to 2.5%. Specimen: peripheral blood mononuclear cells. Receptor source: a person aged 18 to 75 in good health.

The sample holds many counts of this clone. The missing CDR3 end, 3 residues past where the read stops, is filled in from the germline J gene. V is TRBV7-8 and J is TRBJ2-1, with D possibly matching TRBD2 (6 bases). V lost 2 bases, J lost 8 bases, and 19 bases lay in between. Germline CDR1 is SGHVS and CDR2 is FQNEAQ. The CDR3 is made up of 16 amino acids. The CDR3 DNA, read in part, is TGTGCCAGCAGCTTAACGGGAGCGGGTTTACGGGATGAG. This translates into CASSLTGAGLRDE. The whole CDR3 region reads CASSLTGAGLRDEQFF.

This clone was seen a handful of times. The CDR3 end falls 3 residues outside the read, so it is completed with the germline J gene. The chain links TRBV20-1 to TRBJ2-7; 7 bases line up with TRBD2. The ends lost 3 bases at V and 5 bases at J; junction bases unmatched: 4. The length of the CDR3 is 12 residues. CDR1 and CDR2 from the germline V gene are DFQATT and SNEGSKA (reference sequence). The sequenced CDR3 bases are TGCAGTGCTAGCCAAACTAGCGACGAG. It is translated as CSASQTSDE. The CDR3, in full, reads CSASQTSDEQYF.

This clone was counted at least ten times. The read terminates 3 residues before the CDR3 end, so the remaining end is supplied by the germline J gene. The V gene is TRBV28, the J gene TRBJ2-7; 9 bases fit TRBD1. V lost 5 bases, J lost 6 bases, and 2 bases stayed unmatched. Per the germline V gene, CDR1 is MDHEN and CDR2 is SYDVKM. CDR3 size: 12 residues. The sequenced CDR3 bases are TGTGCCAGCAGTACAGGGGGCAGCGAG. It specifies CASSTGGSE. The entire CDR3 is CASSTGGSEQYF.